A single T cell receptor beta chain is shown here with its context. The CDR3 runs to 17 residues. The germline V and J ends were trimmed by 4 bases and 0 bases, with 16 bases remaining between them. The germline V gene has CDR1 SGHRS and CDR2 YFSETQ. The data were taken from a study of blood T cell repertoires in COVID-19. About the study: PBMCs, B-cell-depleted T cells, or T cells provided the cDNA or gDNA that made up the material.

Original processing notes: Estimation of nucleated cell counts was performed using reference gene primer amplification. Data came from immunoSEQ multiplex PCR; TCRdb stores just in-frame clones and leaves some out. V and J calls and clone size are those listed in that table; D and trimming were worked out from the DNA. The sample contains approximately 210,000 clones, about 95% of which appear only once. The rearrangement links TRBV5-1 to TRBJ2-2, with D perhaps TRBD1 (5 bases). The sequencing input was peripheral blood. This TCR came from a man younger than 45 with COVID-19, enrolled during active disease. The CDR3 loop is CASSADSAGTNTGELFF. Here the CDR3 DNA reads TGCGCCAGCAGCGCCGACAGCGCAGGGACGAACACCGGGGAGCTGTTTTTT.